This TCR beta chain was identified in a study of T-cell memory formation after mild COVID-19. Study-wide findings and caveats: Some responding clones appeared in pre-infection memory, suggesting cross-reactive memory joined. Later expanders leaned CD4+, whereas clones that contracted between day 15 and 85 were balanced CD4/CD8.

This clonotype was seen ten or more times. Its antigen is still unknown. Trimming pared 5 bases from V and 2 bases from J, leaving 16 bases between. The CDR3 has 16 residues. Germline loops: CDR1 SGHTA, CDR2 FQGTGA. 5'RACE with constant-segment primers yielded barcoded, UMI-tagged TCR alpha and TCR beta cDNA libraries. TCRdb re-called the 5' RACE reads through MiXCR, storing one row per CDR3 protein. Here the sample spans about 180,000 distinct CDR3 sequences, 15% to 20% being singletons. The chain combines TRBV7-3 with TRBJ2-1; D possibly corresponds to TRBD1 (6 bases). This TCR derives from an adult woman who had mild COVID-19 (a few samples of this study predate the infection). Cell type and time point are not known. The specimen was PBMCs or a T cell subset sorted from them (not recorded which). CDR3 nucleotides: TGTGCCAGCAGCCCATCCCTCGGGACAACCTACAATGAGCAGTTCTTC. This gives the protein CASSPSLGTTYNEQFF.